This TCR beta chain was sequenced during a study of T cell repertoires in cytomegalovirus infection. This clonotype was detected ten times or more. Antigen unknown. Germline V CDR1 and CDR2: MGHDK, SYGVNS. The CDR3 has 12 residues. The V end was cut by 3 bases, the J end by 11 bases, with 14 bases between. MiXCR, run by TCRdb on the reads, gives a single entry per CDR3 protein. The sample records 75,000 to 100,000 distinct CDR3 sequences, roughly 29% being singletons. The chain joins TRBV25-1 to TRBJ2-7; D remains ambiguous. The sequence came from a human donor in good health (CMV status not recorded). Some clones in this sample may be carry-over from other donors' samples. Sequencing used CD8+ T cells from cultured PBMCs, obtained from culture after CMV antigen stimulation. In nucleotides, the CDR3 is TGTGCCAGCAGTGAGACGACGGGTATGGAGTACTTC. This codes for CASSETTGMEYF.